A selection of T cell receptor beta chains follows, all from one sample in a study of T cell repertoires in cytomegalovirus infection. Their specific antigens are unknown. TCRdb re-called the reads with MiXCR, one entry per CDR3 protein. The table includes about 920,000 distinct CDR3 sequences, 31% detected once. This specimen consisted of cultured CD8+ T cells from PBMCs, obtained from culture after CMV antigen stimulation. These receptors came from a human donor in good health (CMV status not recorded). Some clones in this sample may be carry-over from other donors' samples. The CDR3 runs from the conserved cysteine through the conserved F or W. Each record gives: J gene, clone size, D gene, CDR3 length, V gene, CDR3 DNA, CDR3 protein. D genes are given only for firm matches. Size is omitted from some rows. Given values are once, few, many or a class for expanded clones.

j_gene: TRBJ2-2
abundance: -
d_gene: TRBD1
len: 15
v_gene: TRBV4-2
CDR3nt: TGTGCCAGCAGCCAATCGACAGGGCGCACCGGGGAGCTGTTTTTT
CDR3aa: CASSQSTGRTGELFF

j_gene: TRBJ2-1
abundance: -
d_gene: TRBD2
len: 19
v_gene: TRBV6-2/TRBV6-3
CDR3nt: TGTGCCAGCAGTTGGGTCGGGCTAGCGGGGGGGCCAATCTACAATGAGCAGTTCTTC
CDR3aa: CASSWVGLAGGPIYNEQFF

j_gene: TRBJ2-7
abundance: few
d_gene: -
len: 14
v_gene: TRBV6-1
CDR3nt: TGTGCCAGCAGTGAAATCGGGGGTTTCCACGAGCAGTACTTC
CDR3aa: CASSEIGGFHEQYF

j_gene: TRBJ2-7
abundance: -
d_gene: -
len: 14
v_gene: TRBV20-1
CDR3nt: TGCAGTGCAACGACATGGGGCGCCGCCTACGAGCAGTACTTC
CDR3aa: CSATTWGAAYEQYF

j_gene: TRBJ1-1
abundance: few
d_gene: TRBD1
len: 16
v_gene: TRBV7-3
CDR3nt: TGTGCCAGCAGCTTAGGGACAGATAATATGAACACTGAAGCTTTCTTT
CDR3aa: CASSLGTDNMNTEAFF

j_gene: TRBJ2-6
abundance: -
d_gene: -
len: 14
v_gene: TRBV19
CDR3nt: TGTGCCAGTAGCAACTTAACTGGGGCCAACGTCCTGACTTTC
CDR3aa: CASSNLTGANVLTF

j_gene: TRBJ1-1
abundance: few
d_gene: TRBD1
len: 16
v_gene: TRBV7-9
CDR3nt: TGTGCCAGCAGCTTATTGGGACAGTCAATGAACACTGAAGCTTTCTTT
CDR3aa: CASSLLGQSMNTEAFF

j_gene: TRBJ2-5
abundance: many
d_gene: -
len: 19
v_gene: TRBV7-6
CDR3nt: TGTGCCAGCAGCCAAACCCCTATGTCGGGGCCGCCGGTATGGGAGACCCAGTACTTC
CDR3aa: CASSQTPMSGPPVWETQYF

j_gene: TRBJ2-2
abundance: few
d_gene: TRBD2
len: 15
v_gene: TRBV7-9
CDR3nt: TGTGCCAGCAGCCGCGGACTAGCGAACACCGGGGAGCTGTTTTTT
CDR3aa: CASSRGLANTGELFF

j_gene: TRBJ1-2
abundance: few
d_gene: TRBD1
len: 15
v_gene: TRBV7-8
CDR3nt: TGTGCCAGCAGCACCGACAGGGACTCTAACTATGGCTACACCTTC
CDR3aa: CASSTDRDSNYGYTF

j_gene: TRBJ2-1
abundance: -
d_gene: TRBD1
len: 17
v_gene: TRBV20-1
CDR3nt: TGCAGTGCTAGAGATCGGTTCGGGACAGGGATCTACAATGAGCAGTTCTTC
CDR3aa: CSARDRFGTGIYNEQFF

j_gene: TRBJ1-1
abundance: few
d_gene: -
len: 13
v_gene: TRBV5-6
CDR3nt: TGTGCCAGCAGGAGCTACTGGAACACTGAAGCTTTCTTT
CDR3aa: CASRSYWNTEAFF

j_gene: TRBJ1-4
abundance: few
d_gene: -
len: 15
v_gene: TRBV7-2
CDR3nt: TGTGCCAGCAGCCCCGAAAGGGCAACTAATGAAAAACTGTTTTTT
CDR3aa: CASSPERATNEKLFF

j_gene: TRBJ2-1
abundance: once
d_gene: TRBD1
len: 23
v_gene: TRBV6-2/TRBV6-3
CDR3nt: TGTGCCAGCAGTTACTCGATCTTAAAAATTAGACAGGGCCCCTCGGAAAGGCGCAATGAGCAGTTCTTC
CDR3aa: CASSYSILKIRQGPSERRNEQFF

j_gene: TRBJ1-2
abundance: few
d_gene: -
len: 12
v_gene: TRBV29-1
CDR3nt: TGCAGCGTGCCCCTCGGGCAGAATGGCTACACCTTC
CDR3aa: CSVPLGQNGYTF

j_gene: TRBJ1-6
abundance: -
d_gene: -
len: 14
v_gene: TRBV12-5
CDR3nt: TGTGCTAGTGGCGGGACCGAATATAATTCACCCCTCCACTTT
CDR3aa: CASGGTEYNSPLHF

j_gene: TRBJ2-6
abundance: -
d_gene: -
len: 18
v_gene: TRBV4-3
CDR3nt: TGCGCCAGCAGCCAAGAGGGACTCCAGGGGACTGGGGCCAACGTCCTGACTTTC
CDR3aa: CASSQEGLQGTGANVLTF

j_gene: TRBJ2-5
abundance: many
d_gene: -
len: 14
v_gene: TRBV6-5
CDR3nt: TGTGCCAGCAGTCAACCGTTTGGGGCGGAGACCCAGTACTTC
CDR3aa: CASSQPFGAETQYF

j_gene: TRBJ2-1
abundance: -
d_gene: TRBD1
len: 16
v_gene: TRBV28
CDR3nt: TGTGCCAGCAGTTCAATCCACAGGGGGGTAGATGTTGAGCAGTTCTTC
CDR3aa: CASSSIHRGVDVEQFF

j_gene: TRBJ1-2
abundance: -
d_gene: TRBD1
len: 13
v_gene: TRBV20-1
CDR3nt: TGCAGTGCTCCCACAGGGGGCCTGGCTGGCTACACCTTC
CDR3aa: CSAPTGGLAGYTF

j_gene: TRBJ2-5
abundance: -
d_gene: TRBD2
len: 16
v_gene: TRBV20-1
CDR3nt: TGCAGTGCTAGGACCTTACCCGCGGGGGTAGGGGAGACCCAGTACTTC
CDR3aa: CSARTLPAGVGETQYF

j_gene: TRBJ2-1
abundance: -
d_gene: -
len: 13
v_gene: TRBV4-3
CDR3nt: TGCGCCAGCAGCCGAGGCCCCCCGGGTGAGCAGTTCTTC
CDR3aa: CASSRGPPGEQFF

j_gene: TRBJ1-5
abundance: many
d_gene: TRBD1
len: 14
v_gene: TRBV7-8
CDR3nt: TGTGCCAGCAGCTCAAGGACAGGCGACCAGCCCCAGCATTTT
CDR3aa: CASSSRTGDQPQHF

j_gene: TRBJ1-5
abundance: few
d_gene: TRBD1
len: 15
v_gene: TRBV27
CDR3nt: TGTGCCAGCAGTTTATCGGGGCAGGGGGCTTGGCCCCAGCATTTT
CDR3aa: CASSLSGQGAWPQHF

j_gene: TRBJ1-5
abundance: -
d_gene: -
len: 18
v_gene: TRBV6-2/TRBV6-3
CDR3nt: TGTGCCAGCAGTCAGGCTTTGGACAGCCTTTTGAGCAATCAGCCCCAGCATTTT
CDR3aa: CASSQALDSLLSNQPQHF

j_gene: TRBJ2-1
abundance: -
d_gene: TRBD2
len: 18
v_gene: TRBV2
CDR3nt: TGTGCCAGCAGTTCCGGGACTAGCGGGGCCAGAGGCCACAATGAGCAGTTCTTC
CDR3aa: CASSSGTSGARGHNEQFF

j_gene: TRBJ2-1
abundance: many
d_gene: -
len: 15
v_gene: TRBV7-2
CDR3nt: TGTGCCAGCAGCTTAGAGGGGATCCCCTACAATGAGCAGTTCTTC
CDR3aa: CASSLEGIPYNEQFF

j_gene: TRBJ1-1
abundance: many
d_gene: -
len: 14
v_gene: TRBV7-9
CDR3nt: TGTGCCAGCAGCTCGGGTAGGGCGAACACTGAAGCTTTCTTT
CDR3aa: CASSSGRANTEAFF

j_gene: TRBJ1-1
abundance: few
d_gene: -
len: 13
v_gene: TRBV7-9
CDR3nt: TGTGCCAGCAGGCCCAGTGGGAAGACTGAAGCTTTCTTT
CDR3aa: CASRPSGKTEAFF

j_gene: TRBJ2-3
abundance: -
d_gene: TRBD2
len: 22
v_gene: TRBV7-8
CDR3nt: TGTGCCAGCAGCTTAGACATTTTTACCGCCCTTCCGGGGGGAGGTTCAGCAGATACGCAGTATTTT
CDR3aa: CASSLDIFTALPGGGSADTQYF

j_gene: TRBJ2-7
abundance: -
d_gene: -
len: 12
v_gene: TRBV5-1
CDR3nt: TGCGCCAGCACTTCGGGGGGCAACGAGCAGTACTTC
CDR3aa: CASTSGGNEQYF